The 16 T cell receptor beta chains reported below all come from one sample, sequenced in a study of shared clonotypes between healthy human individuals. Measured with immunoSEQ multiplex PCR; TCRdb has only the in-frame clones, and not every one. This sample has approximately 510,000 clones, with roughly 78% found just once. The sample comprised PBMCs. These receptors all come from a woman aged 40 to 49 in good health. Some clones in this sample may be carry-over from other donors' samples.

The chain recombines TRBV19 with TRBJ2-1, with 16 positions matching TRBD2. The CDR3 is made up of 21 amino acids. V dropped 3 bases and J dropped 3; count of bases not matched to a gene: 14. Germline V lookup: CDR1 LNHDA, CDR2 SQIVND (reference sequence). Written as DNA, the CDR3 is TGTGCCAGTAGTATGGTAGCGGGACTAGCGGGAGGGGCCTCCCTCTACAATGAGCAGTTCTTC. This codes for CASSMVAGLAGGASLYNEQFF.

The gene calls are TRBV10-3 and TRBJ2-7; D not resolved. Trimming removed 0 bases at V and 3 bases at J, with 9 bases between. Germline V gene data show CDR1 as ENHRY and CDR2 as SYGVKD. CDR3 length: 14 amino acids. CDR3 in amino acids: CAISESLGFYEQYF. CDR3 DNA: TGTGCCATCAGTGAGTCGCTGGGTTTCTACGAGCAGTACTTC.

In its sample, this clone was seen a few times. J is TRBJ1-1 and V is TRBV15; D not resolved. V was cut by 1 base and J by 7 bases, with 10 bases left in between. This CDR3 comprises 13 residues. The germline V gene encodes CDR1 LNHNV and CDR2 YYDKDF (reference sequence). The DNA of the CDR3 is TGTGCCACCAGCAGAGTTTCGGCAGATGAAGCTTTCTTT. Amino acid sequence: CATSRVSADEAFF.

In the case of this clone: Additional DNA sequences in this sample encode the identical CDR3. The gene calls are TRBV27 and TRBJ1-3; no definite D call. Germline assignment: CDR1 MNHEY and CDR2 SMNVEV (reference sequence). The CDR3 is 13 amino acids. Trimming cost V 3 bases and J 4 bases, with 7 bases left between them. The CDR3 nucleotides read TGTGCCAGCAGTTTGGGGTTAGGAAACACCATATATTTT. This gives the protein CASSLGLGNTIYF.

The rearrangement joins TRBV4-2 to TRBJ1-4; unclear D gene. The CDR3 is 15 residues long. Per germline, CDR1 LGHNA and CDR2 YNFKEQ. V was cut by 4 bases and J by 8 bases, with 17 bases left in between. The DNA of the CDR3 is TGTGCCAGCAGCCTCTACATACCCCAAGGGGAAAAACTGTTTTTT. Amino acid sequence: CASSLYIPQGEKLFF.

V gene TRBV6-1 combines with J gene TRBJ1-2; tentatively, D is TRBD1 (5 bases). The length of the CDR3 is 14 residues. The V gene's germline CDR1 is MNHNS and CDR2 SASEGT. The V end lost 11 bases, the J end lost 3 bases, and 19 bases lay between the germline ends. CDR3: CAAGPAGPYYGYTF. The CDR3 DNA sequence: TGTGCCGCAGGGCCCGCAGGGCCCTACTATGGCTACACCTTC.

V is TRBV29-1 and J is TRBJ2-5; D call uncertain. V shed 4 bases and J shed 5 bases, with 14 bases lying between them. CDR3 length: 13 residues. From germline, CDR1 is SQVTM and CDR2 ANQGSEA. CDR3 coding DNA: TGCAGCGTTGCCACTACCGAACGGGAGACCCAGTACTTC. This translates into CSVATTERETQYF.

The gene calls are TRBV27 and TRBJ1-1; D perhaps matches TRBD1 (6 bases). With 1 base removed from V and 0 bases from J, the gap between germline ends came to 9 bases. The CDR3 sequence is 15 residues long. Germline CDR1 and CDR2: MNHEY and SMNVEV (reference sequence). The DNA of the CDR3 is TGTGCCAGCAGTTTATTCGGACAGATGAACACTGAAGCTTTCTTT. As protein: CASSLFGQMNTEAFF.

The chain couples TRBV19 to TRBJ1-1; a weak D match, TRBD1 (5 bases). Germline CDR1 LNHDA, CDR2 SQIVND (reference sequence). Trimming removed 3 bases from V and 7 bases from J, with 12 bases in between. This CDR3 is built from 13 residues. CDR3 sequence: CASSITGPVEAFF. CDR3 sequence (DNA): TGTGCCAGTAGTATTACAGGACCTGTTGAAGCTTTCTTT. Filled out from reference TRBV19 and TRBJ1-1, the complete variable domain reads DGGITQSPKYLFRKEGQNVTLSCEQNLNHDAMYWYRQDPGQGLRLIYYSQIVNDFQKGDIAEGYSVSREKKESFPLTVTSAQKNPTAFYLCASSITGPVEAFFGQGTRLTVV.

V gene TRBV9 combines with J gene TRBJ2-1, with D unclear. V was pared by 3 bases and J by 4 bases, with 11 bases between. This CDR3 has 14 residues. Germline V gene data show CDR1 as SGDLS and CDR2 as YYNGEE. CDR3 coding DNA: TGTGCCAGCAGCGCACAGACTGGATACAATGAGCAGTTCTTC. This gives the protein CASSAQTGYNEQFF.

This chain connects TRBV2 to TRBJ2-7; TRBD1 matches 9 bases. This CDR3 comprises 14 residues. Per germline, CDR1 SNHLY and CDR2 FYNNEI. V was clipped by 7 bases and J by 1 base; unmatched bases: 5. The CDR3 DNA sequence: TGTGCCAGCAATTTAGGGACAGGGTCCTACGAGCAGTACTTC. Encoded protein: CASNLGTGSYEQYF. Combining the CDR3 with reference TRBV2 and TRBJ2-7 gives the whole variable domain EPEVTQTPSHQVTQMGQEVILRCVPISNHLYFYWYRQILGQKVEFLVSFYNNEISEKSEIFDDQFSVERPDGSNFTLKIRSTKLEDSAMYFCASNLGTGSYEQYFGPGTRLTVT.

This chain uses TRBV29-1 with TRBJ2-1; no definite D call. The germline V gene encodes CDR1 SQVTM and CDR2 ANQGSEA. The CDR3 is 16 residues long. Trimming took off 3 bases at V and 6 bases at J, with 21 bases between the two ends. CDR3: CSVDVGRWAGGNEQFF. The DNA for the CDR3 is TGCAGCGTTGACGTAGGTAGGTGGGCTGGCGGCAATGAGCAGTTCTTC.

Here the CDR3 reads CSVPGQATLDTEAFF. The CDR3 DNA follows: TGCAGCGTTCCAGGACAGGCCACCCTAGACACTGAAGCTTTCTTT. The chain employs TRBV29-1 and TRBJ1-1; TRBD1 matches 7 bases. Unmatched junction bases numbered 12, after V lost 5 bases and J lost 3 bases. The CDR3 runs 15 residues. Per germline, CDR1 SQVTM and CDR2 ANQGSEA.

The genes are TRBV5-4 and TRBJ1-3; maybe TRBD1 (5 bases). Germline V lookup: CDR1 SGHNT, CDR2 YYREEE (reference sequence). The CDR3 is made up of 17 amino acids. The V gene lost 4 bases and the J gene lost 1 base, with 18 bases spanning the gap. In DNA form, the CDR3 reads TGTGCCAGCAGCCCAACCGCGGGACGGGAGTCTGGAAACACCATATATTTT. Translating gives CASSPTAGRESGNTIYF.

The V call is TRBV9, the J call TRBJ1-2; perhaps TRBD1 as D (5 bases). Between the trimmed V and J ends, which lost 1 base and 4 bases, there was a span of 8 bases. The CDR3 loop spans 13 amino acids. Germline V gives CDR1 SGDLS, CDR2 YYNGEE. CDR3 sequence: CASSVIGGYGYTF. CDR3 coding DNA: TGTGCCAGCAGCGTAATTGGGGGCTATGGCTACACCTTC.

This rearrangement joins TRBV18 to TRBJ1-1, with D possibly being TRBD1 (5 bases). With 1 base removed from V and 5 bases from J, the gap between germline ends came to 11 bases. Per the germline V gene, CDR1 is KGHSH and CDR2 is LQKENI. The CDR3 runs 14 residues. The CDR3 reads CASSPLPPGTEAFF. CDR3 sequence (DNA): TGTGCCAGCTCACCACTCCCTCCAGGGACTGAAGCTTTCTTT. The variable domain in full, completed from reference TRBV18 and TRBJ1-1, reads NAGVMQNPRHLVRRRGQEARLRCSPMKGHSHVYWYRQLPEEGLKFMVYLQKENIIDESGMPKERFSAEFPKEGPSILRIQQVVRGDSAAYFCASSPLPPGTEAFFGQGTRLTVV.